This T cell receptor (beta chain) derives from a study of T cell responses to AZD1222 COVID-19 vaccine (dated by TCRdb to about 2021). As for the study more broadly: AZD1222 recipients with second doses at about 4 weeks or about 12 weeks were pooled, because spike-specific TCR depth and breadth did not differ between schedules. TCR sequencing was performed for some 250 trial participants, of whom 200 to 210 were given two doses of AZD1222 and approximately 26 were given two doses of MenACWY control vaccine. Enrollment into the trials was organized by age into subgroups of 18-55, 56-69 and 70-plus years, and those subgroups contained roughly 150, 30 and 60 TCR-sequenced participants, respectively. General conclusions and limits of the study: Spike-specific TCR breadth and depth rose significantly after two AZD1222 doses compared with day 0 and with MenACWY recipients. Reportedly, almost half of the unique spike-specific TCRs recognized epitopes lying outside the regions that are mutated in the B.1.351 and B.1.1.7 variants. Only five or six AZD1222 recipients were SARS-CoV-2 seropositive at baseline, limiting conclusions about previously exposed vaccinees. The 56-69-year group was small, and its depth increase did not reach significance, likely because of low power. CD4 TCRs associated with the vaccine covered the entire spike protein, and the dominant responses were in regions 160-218 and 743-854. Because no day 14 peak-response samples were available, repertoires were characterized only after the peak T cell response. Participants were mostly white British and included more females than males, and it was suggested by the authors that clonal diversity may have been underestimated.

Including cysteine and phenylalanine, the CDR3 has 17 amino acids. Only the CDR3 DNA is retained, 51 bases long and in frame from the first base. Relative to germline, V is 0 bases shorter and J is 0 bases shorter, with 12 bases between their ends. For CDR1 and CDR2, the germline V gene lists LGHNA and YSLEER. As for this clone: The clone's antigen remains unknown. No base quality information exists; no much larger clone differs at one position.

The CDR3 regions of human TCRbeta chains were analyzed by immunosequencing. In the source study's methods: TCRs in the repertoires were compared against a reference library of SARS-CoV-2-specific TCRs that had been generated with the MIRA antigen-specificity platform. Breadth was defined as the fraction of unique TCRs that were SARS-CoV-2-associated, and depth was defined as the fraction of total T cells that were SARS-CoV-2-associated. Using the MIRA data, each spike-specific TCR was assigned both to the spike region to which the TCR was reactive and to a CD4 or CD8 class. Log10-transformed breadth and depth values were compared by one-way ANOVA with Sidak's multiple comparisons tests. TCRdb carries this immuneACCESS record with in-frame sequences only. Its versions omit some clonotypes, under half of them owing to an unresolved V gene in the studies checked, with the rest unexplained. Clone size and V and J calls were adopted from that table, with D and trimming inferred from the DNA. This sample gives approximately 190,000 clones in total; about 92% of them show up just once. The ten largest clones capture 1% to 1.5% of the sample.

The time point label, as the study defines it: baseline before first vaccination. Vaccinee samples were obtained from the UK trials COV001 and COV002, which included a single-blind randomized controlled phase 2/3 trial of AZD1222 (ChAdOx1 nCoV-19) in healthy adults. For TCRbeta chain sequencing, PBMC samples from trial participants were taken at day 0 and at day 28 after the second dose. The material sequenced was peripheral blood, taken on day 0 of AZD1222 vaccination. The rearrangement combines TRBV4-3 with TRBJ2-4; the D gene cannot be named for sure. The sequence came from an adult in good health. The CDR3 is CASSQDRISLAKNIQYF. The nucleotides read TGCGCCAGCAGCCAAGATCGAATAAGTCTAGCCAAAAACATTCAGTACTTC.